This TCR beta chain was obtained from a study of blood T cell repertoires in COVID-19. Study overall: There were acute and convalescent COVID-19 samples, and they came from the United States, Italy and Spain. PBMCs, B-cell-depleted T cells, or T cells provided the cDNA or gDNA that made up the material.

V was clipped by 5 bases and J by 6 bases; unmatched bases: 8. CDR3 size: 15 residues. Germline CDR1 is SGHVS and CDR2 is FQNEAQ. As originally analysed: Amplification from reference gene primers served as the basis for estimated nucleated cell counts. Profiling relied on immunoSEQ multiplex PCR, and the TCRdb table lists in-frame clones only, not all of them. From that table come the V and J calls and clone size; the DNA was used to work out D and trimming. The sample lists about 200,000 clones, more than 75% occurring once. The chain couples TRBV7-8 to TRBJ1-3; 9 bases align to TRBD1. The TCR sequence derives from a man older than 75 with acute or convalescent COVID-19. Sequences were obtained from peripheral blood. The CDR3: CASSTGTGNANTIYF. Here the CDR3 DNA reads TGTGCCAGCAGCACTGGGACAGGGAATGCAAACACCATATATTTT. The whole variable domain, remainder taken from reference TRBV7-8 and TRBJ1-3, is GAGVSQSPRYKVAKRGQDVALRCDPISGHVSLFWYQQALGQGPEFLTYFQNEAQLDKSGLPSDRFFAERPEGSVSTLKIQRTQQEDSAVYLCASSTGTGNANTIYFGEGSWLTVV.